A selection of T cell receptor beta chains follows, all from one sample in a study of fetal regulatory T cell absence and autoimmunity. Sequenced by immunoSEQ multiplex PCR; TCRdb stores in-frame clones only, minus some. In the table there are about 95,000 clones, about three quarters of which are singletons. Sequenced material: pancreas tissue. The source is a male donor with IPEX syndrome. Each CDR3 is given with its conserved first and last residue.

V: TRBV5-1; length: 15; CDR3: CASSLMRGDTDTQYF
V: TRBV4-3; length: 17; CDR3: CASSQEQTGGSNYGYTF
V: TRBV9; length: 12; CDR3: CASSANSYEQYF
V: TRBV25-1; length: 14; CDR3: CASSEWTGGTEAFF
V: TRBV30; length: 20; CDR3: CAWSVWVLAGGFQSLNEQFF
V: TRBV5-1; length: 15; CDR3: CASSLEGRRHTEAFF
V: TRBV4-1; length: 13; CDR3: CASSQARAYEQYF
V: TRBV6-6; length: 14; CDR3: CASSYGRAGNTIYF
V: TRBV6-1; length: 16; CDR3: CASSEGPGQVNEKLFF
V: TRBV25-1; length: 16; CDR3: CASSGRDRGQTDTQYF
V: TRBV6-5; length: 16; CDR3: CASSFNRDRSNYGYTF
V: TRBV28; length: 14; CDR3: CASAITVLNTEAFF
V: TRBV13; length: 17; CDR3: CASSLRQAGGSTDTQYF
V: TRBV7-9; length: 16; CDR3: CASSLELADGYNEQFF
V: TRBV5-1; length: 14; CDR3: CASSLIGIREKLFF
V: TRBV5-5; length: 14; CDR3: CASSLLVFNTEAFF
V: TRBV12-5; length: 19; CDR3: CASGLWWGPTSGRTDEQYF
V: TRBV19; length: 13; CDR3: CASSISGRETQYF
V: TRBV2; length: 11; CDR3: CASSGGTGAFF
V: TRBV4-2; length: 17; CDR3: CASSQDRERGSYNEQFF
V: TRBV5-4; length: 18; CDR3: CASSLGISSGQGAGGYTF
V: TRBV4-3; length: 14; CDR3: CASSHGGGGTEAFF
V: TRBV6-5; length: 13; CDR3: CASSYVTGGGYTF
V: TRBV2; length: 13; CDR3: CASSEAGVGEQYF
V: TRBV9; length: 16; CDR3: CASSVGGLGSTDTQYF
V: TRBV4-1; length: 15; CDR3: CASSPLEGSSYEQYF
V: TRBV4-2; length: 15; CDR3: CASSQARASGSAQYF
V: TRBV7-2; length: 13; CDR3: CASSRDRDHIQYF
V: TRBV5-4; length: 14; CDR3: CASSLDLASYEQYF
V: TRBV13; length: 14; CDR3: CASSLGDRSYGYTF
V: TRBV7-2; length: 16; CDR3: CASSLVWGDRVHEQYF
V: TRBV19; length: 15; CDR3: CASSMGLDSSYEQYF
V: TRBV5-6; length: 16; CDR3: CASSLVTGTVSYGYTF
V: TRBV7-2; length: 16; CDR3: CASSLRHRYPYNEQFF
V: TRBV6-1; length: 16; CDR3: CASSGFGTGMGYGYTF
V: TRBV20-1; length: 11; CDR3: CSASDSYEQYF
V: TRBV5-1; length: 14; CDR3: CASRWGATLGELFF
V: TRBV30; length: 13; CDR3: CAWSVQGAETQYF
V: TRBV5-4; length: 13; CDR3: CASSRGWDTEAFF